The 5 T cell receptor beta chains below all came from one sample that was sequenced in a study of human T cells and chemical hapten exposure. TCRdb redid the calling of the RACE reads with MiXCR, one entry per CDR3 protein. The sample consists of under 100,000 distinct CDR3 sequences, more than 9% of them appearing once. Described time point: patch test 2, 6 weeks after DPC sensitization. The treatment here: therapeutic diphenylcyclopropenone sensitization with weekly scalp DPC. Here the sequenced sample was whole blood, taken in connection with sensitization to the hapten diphenylcyclopropenone (DPC). The source is a woman aged 50 to 60 with alopecia areata. Some clones in this sample may be carry-over from other donors' samples.

Many counts were recorded for this clonotype. The chain carries TRBV19 and TRBJ1-5, with TRBD1 matching 9 bases. The CDR3 spans 14 residues. CDR1 and CDR2 from the germline V gene are LNHDA and SQIVND (reference sequence). With 7 bases clipped from V and 4 bases from J, the junction kept 5 bases outside the gene matches. The CDR3 loop is CASTLGTGNQPQHF. The CDR3 nucleotides are TGTGCCAGTACCCTTGGGACAGGGAATCAGCCCCAGCATTTT.

The chain is built from TRBV18 and TRBJ1-1; D is unresolved. The V and J ends lost 6 bases and 4 bases respectively, with 12 bases between them. CDR1 is KGHSH, CDR2 LQKENI, per germline. CDR3 length equals 13 residues. This CDR3 is CASSLAWSTEAFF. The DNA of the CDR3 is TGTGCCAGCTCTCTCGCTTGGAGCACTGAAGCTTTCTTT.

There are many counts of this clonotype. The rearrangement joins TRBV29-1 to TRBJ1-1; 9 bases agree with TRBD1. This CDR3 is built from 14 residues. Per the germline V gene, CDR1 is SQVTM and CDR2 is ANQGSEA. With V trimmed by 6 bases and J by 4 bases, 9 bases remained unmatched. The CDR3: CSVGWGTGSTEAFF. CDR3 DNA sequence: TGCAGCGTCGGATGGGGGACAGGGAGCACTGAAGCTTTCTTT.

V is TRBV12-3 or TRBV12-4 and J is TRBJ1-3; the match to TRBD1 covers 9 bases. The CDR3 loop spans 16 amino acids. The junction had 9 bases not matched to a gene; V was cut back by 6 bases and J by 3 bases. The CDR3 loop reads CASRRRQGVLGNTIYF. The CDR3 DNA follows: TGTGCCAGCAGAAGGAGACAGGGGGTGCTTGGAAACACCATATATTTT.

This clonotype was observed many times. V and J are TRBV20-1 and TRBJ1-1, with D maybe TRBD1 (5 bases). Germline lookup yields CDR1 DFQATT and CDR2 SNEGSKA (reference sequence). Between the trimmed V and J ends, which lost 6 bases and 5 bases, there was a span of 13 bases. This CDR3 comprises 12 residues. The CDR3 here is CSAGQGGTEAFF. The CDR3, as DNA: TGCAGTGCAGGGCAGGGAGGGACTGAAGCTTTCTTT.